A selection of T cell receptor beta chains follows, all from one sample in a study of blood T cell repertoires in COVID-19. The protocol was immunoSEQ multiplex PCR, while the TCRdb copy is restricted to in-frame clones and leaves out a portion. The data show roughly 200,000 clones, roughly 87% seen once. Sequencing used PBMCs or T cells enriched from blood (not recorded which). The source of these receptors is a woman aged 25 to 45 who had recovered from COVID-19. The CDR3 runs from the conserved cysteine through the conserved F or W. Fields, in order: V gene, D gene, clone size, J gene, CDR3 DNA, CDR3 protein. A D gene is named only where the DNA matches it firmly. Only some rows state a clone size, as once, few, many or a class for expanded clones.

v_call: TRBV6-2/TRBV6-3
d_call: TRBD1
clone_size: -
j_call: TRBJ2-7
cdr3_nt: TGTGCCAGCAGCATAGTGGGGACAGGGAAACCCTACGAGCAGTACTTC
cdr3_aa: CASSIVGTGKPYEQYF

v_call: TRBV19
d_call: TRBD1
clone_size: -
j_call: TRBJ1-2
cdr3_nt: TGTGCCAGTAGTATACGACAGGGTGACGGCTACACCTTC
cdr3_aa: CASSIRQGDGYTF

v_call: TRBV4-1
d_call: -
clone_size: many
j_call: TRBJ1-6
cdr3_nt: TGCGCCAGCAGCCAAGATAATATCTGGGGCGGTCGAAATTCACCCCTCCACTTT
cdr3_aa: CASSQDNIWGGRNSPLHF

v_call: TRBV13
d_call: TRBD1
clone_size: -
j_call: TRBJ1-2
cdr3_nt: TGTGCCAGCAGCGACGGGACAGGGTTTTATGGCTACACCTTC
cdr3_aa: CASSDGTGFYGYTF

v_call: TRBV7-3
d_call: TRBD2
clone_size: -
j_call: TRBJ2-5
cdr3_nt: TGTGCCAGCAGCTTATTCGGACTAGCGGGACAAGAGACCCAGTACTTC
cdr3_aa: CASSLFGLAGQETQYF

v_call: TRBV5-5
d_call: -
clone_size: few
j_call: TRBJ2-1
cdr3_nt: TGTGCCAGCAGGGAGGTGTTCTCCTACAATGAGCAGTTCTTC
cdr3_aa: CASREVFSYNEQFF

v_call: TRBV19
d_call: TRBD1
clone_size: -
j_call: TRBJ1-5
cdr3_nt: TGTGCCAGTAGTATGCCGGGACAGAATAGCAATCAGCCCCAGCATTTT
cdr3_aa: CASSMPGQNSNQPQHF

v_call: TRBV4-3
d_call: TRBD2
clone_size: -
j_call: TRBJ2-5
cdr3_nt: TGCGCCAGCAGCCAAGGACTAGCGGGAGGGCAAGAGACCCAGTACTTC
cdr3_aa: CASSQGLAGGQETQYF

v_call: TRBV3-1/TRBV3-2
d_call: -
clone_size: -
j_call: TRBJ1-1
cdr3_nt: TGTGCCAGCAGCCACTTCCAGGGGATTGAAGCTTTCTTT
cdr3_aa: CASSHFQGIEAFF

v_call: TRBV6-6
d_call: -
clone_size: -
j_call: TRBJ1-1
cdr3_nt: TGTGCCGGATTATCACAGGGTGCGGCTTTCTTT
cdr3_aa: CAGLSQGAAFF

v_call: TRBV7-8
d_call: TRBD1
clone_size: -
j_call: TRBJ2-2
cdr3_nt: TGTGCCAGCAGCCGGACAGGGTCGGGCACCGGGGAGCTGTTTTTT
cdr3_aa: CASSRTGSGTGELFF

v_call: TRBV7-2
d_call: TRBD1
clone_size: few
j_call: TRBJ1-5
cdr3_nt: TGTGCCAGCAGCCTAGGGACAGAGAATCAGCCCCAGCATTTT
cdr3_aa: CASSLGTENQPQHF

v_call: TRBV4-2
d_call: TRBD1
clone_size: -
j_call: TRBJ2-2
cdr3_nt: TGTGCCAGCAGCCAACCCTCAGTACAGGGGCTCTCCAACACCGGGGAGCTGTTTTTT
cdr3_aa: CASSQPSVQGLSNTGELFF

v_call: TRBV7-9
d_call: TRBD2
clone_size: -
j_call: TRBJ2-5
cdr3_nt: TGTGCCAGCAGCCCCCGGACTAGCGGGAGGGAGACCCAGTACTTC
cdr3_aa: CASSPRTSGRETQYF

v_call: TRBV20-1
d_call: -
clone_size: -
j_call: TRBJ2-7
cdr3_nt: TGCAGTGGAGGTCGTGGGAGCGAGCAGTACTTC
cdr3_aa: CSGGRGSEQYF

v_call: TRBV2
d_call: TRBD1
clone_size: -
j_call: TRBJ1-5
cdr3_nt: TGTGCCAGCACCCTAAGGATAGGGGGCGGGCAGCCCCAGCATTTT
cdr3_aa: CASTLRIGGGQPQHF

v_call: TRBV3-1/TRBV3-2
d_call: -
clone_size: -
j_call: TRBJ2-7
cdr3_nt: TGTGCCAGCAGCCTAAGGGGCTCGGTAACGTCCTACGAGCAGTACTTC
cdr3_aa: CASSLRGSVTSYEQYF

v_call: TRBV15
d_call: -
clone_size: -
j_call: TRBJ2-3
cdr3_nt: TGTGCCACCAGCAGGATCGGGTGGAGGGCCACAGATACGCAGTATTTT
cdr3_aa: CATSRIGWRATDTQYF

v_call: TRBV15
d_call: TRBD1
clone_size: -
j_call: TRBJ2-3
cdr3_nt: TGTGCCACCAGCAGCTGGACAGGAATCACAGATACGCAGTATTTT
cdr3_aa: CATSSWTGITDTQYF

v_call: TRBV4-3
d_call: -
clone_size: once
j_call: TRBJ2-1
cdr3_nt: TGCGCCAGCAGCCAAGATTCGACAGGCCTTTTCTATGAGCAGTTCTTC
cdr3_aa: CASSQDSTGLFYEQFF

v_call: TRBV7-9
d_call: -
clone_size: -
j_call: TRBJ2-2
cdr3_nt: TGTGCCAGCAGAAATAGACAGGACCCGAACACCGGGGAGCTGTTTTTT
cdr3_aa: CASRNRQDPNTGELFF

v_call: TRBV5-6
d_call: -
clone_size: -
j_call: TRBJ1-2
cdr3_nt: TGTGCCAGCAGCTCTACATGGGGGGTGAACTATGGCTACACCTTC
cdr3_aa: CASSSTWGVNYGYTF

v_call: TRBV7-3
d_call: TRBD2
clone_size: -
j_call: TRBJ2-1
cdr3_nt: TGTGCCAGCAGCTTAATTGGAGCGGGGTCCTACAATGAGCAGTTCTTC
cdr3_aa: CASSLIGAGSYNEQFF

v_call: TRBV28
d_call: -
clone_size: -
j_call: TRBJ1-5
cdr3_nt: TGTGCCAGCAGTTTGAGATTCGGAGGTAATCAGCCCCAGCATTTT
cdr3_aa: CASSLRFGGNQPQHF

v_call: TRBV27
d_call: -
clone_size: few
j_call: TRBJ1-1
cdr3_nt: TGTGCCAGCCGTGGACTTCAGAGCACTGAAGCTTTCTTT
cdr3_aa: CASRGLQSTEAFF

v_call: TRBV24-1
d_call: TRBD2
clone_size: -
j_call: TRBJ2-3
cdr3_nt: TGTGCCACCGGTCCGGGGGGATCGACGTTAGATACGCAGTATTTT
cdr3_aa: CATGPGGSTLDTQYF

v_call: TRBV5-6
d_call: TRBD1
clone_size: -
j_call: TRBJ1-1
cdr3_nt: TGTGCCAGCAGGTCTTACAGGGGGGTTAGAACTGAAGCTTTCTTT
cdr3_aa: CASRSYRGVRTEAFF

v_call: TRBV7-8
d_call: -
clone_size: -
j_call: TRBJ1-1
cdr3_nt: TGTGCCAGCACCAAAAGTCCAGGTCTGGCTGAAGCTTTCTTT
cdr3_aa: CASTKSPGLAEAFF

v_call: TRBV6-6
d_call: TRBD1
clone_size: -
j_call: TRBJ1-4
cdr3_nt: TGTGCCAGCAGAAAACAGGGGCTTAATGAAAAACTGTTTTTT
cdr3_aa: CASRKQGLNEKLFF

v_call: TRBV4-1
d_call: TRBD2
clone_size: -
j_call: TRBJ2-1
cdr3_nt: TGCGCCAGCAGCCATTCACTAGCGGGAGAAGTTGCTGAGCAGTTCTTC
cdr3_aa: CASSHSLAGEVAEQFF

v_call: TRBV9
d_call: TRBD2
clone_size: -
j_call: TRBJ2-1
cdr3_nt: TGTGCCAGCAGCGTAGCTCTCCTACGACTAGCGGGGGGGCCGGGTGAGCAGTTCTTC
cdr3_aa: CASSVALLRLAGGPGEQFF

v_call: TRBV7-9
d_call: -
clone_size: -
j_call: TRBJ1-1
cdr3_nt: TGTGCCAGCAGCTTTACGGACAGAGAAGCTTTCTTT
cdr3_aa: CASSFTDREAFF

v_call: TRBV19
d_call: -
clone_size: -
j_call: TRBJ1-2
cdr3_nt: TGTGCCAGTAGCCAGTTAAACTATGGCTACACCTTC
cdr3_aa: CASSQLNYGYTF

v_call: TRBV19
d_call: TRBD2
clone_size: -
j_call: TRBJ2-7
cdr3_nt: TGTGCCAGTAGTTTCTTACTAGCGGGAGGGCCCGGGGAGCAGTACTTC
cdr3_aa: CASSFLLAGGPGEQYF

v_call: TRBV5-5
d_call: -
clone_size: -
j_call: TRBJ1-3
cdr3_nt: TGTGCCAGCAGCTTGGCGCGGGGGAGCTCTGGAAACACCATATATTTT
cdr3_aa: CASSLARGSSGNTIYF

v_call: TRBV7-9
d_call: -
clone_size: -
j_call: TRBJ1-2
cdr3_nt: TGTGCCAGCAGCGAAGGGGGGGCAGGGGCTAATGGCTACACCTTC
cdr3_aa: CASSEGGAGANGYTF

v_call: TRBV14
d_call: -
clone_size: -
j_call: TRBJ2-6
cdr3_nt: TGTGCCAGCAGGTTCTCCTACTCTGGGGCCAACGTCCTGACTTTC
cdr3_aa: CASRFSYSGANVLTF

v_call: TRBV11-3
d_call: TRBD2
clone_size: once
j_call: TRBJ2-1
cdr3_nt: TGTGCCAGCAGCTTCTCCGGGGGGGACAATGAGCAGTTCTTC
cdr3_aa: CASSFSGGDNEQFF

v_call: TRBV27
d_call: TRBD1
clone_size: -
j_call: TRBJ2-7
cdr3_nt: TGTGCCAGCGGCACGGACAGGGGGTACTACTACGAGCAGTACTTC
cdr3_aa: CASGTDRGYYYEQYF

v_call: TRBV9
d_call: -
clone_size: few
j_call: TRBJ2-2
cdr3_nt: TGTGCCAGCAGCGACACGAACACCGGGGAGCTGTTTTTT
cdr3_aa: CASSDTNTGELFF

v_call: TRBV2
d_call: -
clone_size: -
j_call: TRBJ2-7
cdr3_nt: TGTGCCTCTAGCTCCTACGAGCAGTACTTC
cdr3_aa: CASSSYEQYF

v_call: TRBV7-3
d_call: TRBD1
clone_size: few
j_call: TRBJ1-1
cdr3_nt: TGTGCCAGCAGCCTGACAGGGGGCACTGAAGCTTTCTTT
cdr3_aa: CASSLTGGTEAFF

v_call: TRBV28
d_call: TRBD2
clone_size: -
j_call: TRBJ2-3
cdr3_nt: TGTGCCAGCAGTTCAACGACTAGCGGGAGATCCGCCGCTGGGCAGTATTTT
cdr3_aa: CASSSTTSGRSAAGQYF

v_call: TRBV5-1
d_call: -
clone_size: -
j_call: TRBJ2-6
cdr3_nt: TGCGCCAGCAGCCTACAGGGCTCTGGGGCCAACGTCCTGACTTTC
cdr3_aa: CASSLQGSGANVLTF

v_call: TRBV28
d_call: TRBD2
clone_size: -
j_call: TRBJ2-1
cdr3_nt: TGTGCCAGCAGTTCATCCGGGACTAGCGGATACAATGAGCAGTTCTTC
cdr3_aa: CASSSSGTSGYNEQFF

v_call: TRBV5-4
d_call: -
clone_size: few
j_call: TRBJ1-2
cdr3_nt: TGTGCCAGCAGCTTTCAATCTTCAGGGTATGGCTACACCTTC
cdr3_aa: CASSFQSSGYGYTF

v_call: TRBV3-1/TRBV3-2
d_call: -
clone_size: once
j_call: TRBJ1-4
cdr3_nt: TGTGCCAGCAGCCAAGATCCGCGGGCCATCGAAAAACTGTTTTTT
cdr3_aa: CASSQDPRAIEKLFF

v_call: TRBV29-1
d_call: -
clone_size: -
j_call: TRBJ1-2
cdr3_nt: TGCAGCGTTGGTAGGGGCGCGAGAGGCTACACCTTC
cdr3_aa: CSVGRGARGYTF

v_call: TRBV7-9
d_call: -
clone_size: -
j_call: TRBJ2-7
cdr3_nt: TGTGCCAGCAGCTACGACAGCTACGAGCAGTACTTC
cdr3_aa: CASSYDSYEQYF

v_call: TRBV7-9
d_call: -
clone_size: -
j_call: TRBJ1-4
cdr3_nt: TGTGCCAGCTCCCCCGGTGAAAAACTGTTTTTT
cdr3_aa: CASSPGEKLFF

v_call: TRBV5-1
d_call: -
clone_size: -
j_call: TRBJ1-1
cdr3_nt: TGCGCCAGCACCGCGGGAGAGAAGGCTTTCTTT
cdr3_aa: CASTAGEKAFF

v_call: TRBV19
d_call: -
clone_size: -
j_call: TRBJ1-2
cdr3_nt: TGTGCCAGTAGTTCAGGAGGGTTACGCGGCTACACCTTC
cdr3_aa: CASSSGGLRGYTF

v_call: TRBV11-1
d_call: -
clone_size: -
j_call: TRBJ1-1
cdr3_nt: TGTGCCAGCAGCTCACCGGGACAACTTGGCGCTGAAGCTTTCTTT
cdr3_aa: CASSSPGQLGAEAFF

v_call: TRBV11-3
d_call: TRBD1
clone_size: -
j_call: TRBJ2-3
cdr3_nt: TGTGCCAGCAGCCCCCGGACAGGGAGTTTCGCAGATACGCAGTATTTT
cdr3_aa: CASSPRTGSFADTQYF

v_call: TRBV10-3
d_call: -
clone_size: -
j_call: TRBJ1-1
cdr3_nt: TGTGCCATCACCGGTAGTGCCGACACTGAAGCTTTCTTT
cdr3_aa: CAITGSADTEAFF

v_call: TRBV4-3
d_call: -
clone_size: -
j_call: TRBJ2-1
cdr3_nt: TGCGCCAGCAGCCTCCTCTCAGACTCCAACAATGAGCAGTTCTTC
cdr3_aa: CASSLLSDSNNEQFF